This T cell receptor beta chain was sequenced in a study of identical twins. Study observations and caveats: There were fewer insertions in abundant cord blood beta clonotypes, but memory repertoires showed no such pattern.

V dropped 0 bases and J dropped 5 bases, with 11 bases sitting between them. This CDR3 contains 14 residues. Germline V gene lookup returns CDR1 LGHDT and CDR2 YNNKEL (reference sequence). Of note for this clonotype: Its antigen is not identified.

Each CDR3 protein gets one entry after TCRdb re-called the 5' RACE reads with MiXCR. The repertoire holds hundreds of thousands of distinct CDR3 sequences, about 12% seen once, with around 1.5% in the top ten. These records were also assigned to another study, of yellow fever vaccine responses in identical twins.

This chain links TRBV3-1 with TRBJ2-7, with D perhaps matching TRBD2 (5 bases). The material sequenced was PBMCs. The clonotype originates from a woman between 18 and 29 years old in good health. CDR3 coding DNA: TGTGCCAGCAGCCAAGATCGGGGTTTCCACGAGCAGTACTTC. It is translated as CASSQDRGFHEQYF.